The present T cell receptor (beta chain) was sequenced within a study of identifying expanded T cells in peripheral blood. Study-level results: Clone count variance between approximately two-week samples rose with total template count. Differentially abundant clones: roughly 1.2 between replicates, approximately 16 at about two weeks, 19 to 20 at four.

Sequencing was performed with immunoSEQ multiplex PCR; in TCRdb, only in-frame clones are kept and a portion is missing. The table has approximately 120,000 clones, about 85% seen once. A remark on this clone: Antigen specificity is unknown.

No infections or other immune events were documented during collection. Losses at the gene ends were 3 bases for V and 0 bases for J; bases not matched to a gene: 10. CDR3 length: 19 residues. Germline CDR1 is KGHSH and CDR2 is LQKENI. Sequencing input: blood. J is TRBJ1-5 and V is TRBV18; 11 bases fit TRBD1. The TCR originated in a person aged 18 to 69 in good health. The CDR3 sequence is CASSPPEGQGGFSNQPQHF. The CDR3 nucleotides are TGTGCCAGCTCACCCCCCGAGGGACAGGGGGGGTTTAGCAATCAGCCCCAGCATTTT. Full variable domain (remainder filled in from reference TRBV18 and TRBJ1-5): NAGVMQNPRHLVRRRGQEARLRCSPMKGHSHVYWYRQLPEEGLKFMVYLQKENIIDESGMPKERFSAEFPKEGPSILRIQQVVRGDSAAYFCASSPPEGQGGFSNQPQHFGDGTRLSIL.